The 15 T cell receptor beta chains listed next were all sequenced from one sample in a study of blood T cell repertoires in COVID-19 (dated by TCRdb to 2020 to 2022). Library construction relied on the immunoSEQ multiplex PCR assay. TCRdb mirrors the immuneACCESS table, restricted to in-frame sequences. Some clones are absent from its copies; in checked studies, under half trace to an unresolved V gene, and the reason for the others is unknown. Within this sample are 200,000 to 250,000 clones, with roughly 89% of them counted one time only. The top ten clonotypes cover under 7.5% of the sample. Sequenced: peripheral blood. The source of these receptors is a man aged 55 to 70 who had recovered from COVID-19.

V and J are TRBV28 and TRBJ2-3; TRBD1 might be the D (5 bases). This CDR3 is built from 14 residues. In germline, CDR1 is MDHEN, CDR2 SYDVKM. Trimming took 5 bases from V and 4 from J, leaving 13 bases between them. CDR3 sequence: CASSPPGRADTQYF. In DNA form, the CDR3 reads TGTGCCAGCAGTCCACCGGGCAGGGCAGATACGCAGTATTTT.

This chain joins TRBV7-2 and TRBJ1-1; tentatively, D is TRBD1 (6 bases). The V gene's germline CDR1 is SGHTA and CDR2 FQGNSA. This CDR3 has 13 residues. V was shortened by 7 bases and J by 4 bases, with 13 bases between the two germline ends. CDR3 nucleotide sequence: TGTGCCAGCACCTTTGGGGGCGGCACTGAAGCTTTCTTT. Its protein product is CASTFGGGTEAFF.

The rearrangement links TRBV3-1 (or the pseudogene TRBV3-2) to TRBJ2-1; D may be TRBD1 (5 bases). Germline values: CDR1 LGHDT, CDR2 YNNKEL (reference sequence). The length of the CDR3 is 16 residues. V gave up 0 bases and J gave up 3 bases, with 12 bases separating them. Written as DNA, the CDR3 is TGTGCCAGCAGCCAAGACGGCAGGGTAAACTACAATGAGCAGTTCTTC. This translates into CASSQDGRVNYNEQFF.

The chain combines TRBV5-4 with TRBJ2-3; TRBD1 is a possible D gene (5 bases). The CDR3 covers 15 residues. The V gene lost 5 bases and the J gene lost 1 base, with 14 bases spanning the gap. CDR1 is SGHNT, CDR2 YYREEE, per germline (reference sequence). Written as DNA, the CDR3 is TGTGCCAGCAGGTCCTCAGGGATAGGCACAGATACGCAGTATTTT. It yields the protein CASRSSGIGTDTQYF.

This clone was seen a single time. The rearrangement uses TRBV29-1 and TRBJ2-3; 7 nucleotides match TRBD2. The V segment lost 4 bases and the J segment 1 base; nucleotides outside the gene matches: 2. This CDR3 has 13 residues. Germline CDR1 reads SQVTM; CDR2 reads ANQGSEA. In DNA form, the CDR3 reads TGCAGCGTTGGAGCGGGGCGCACAGATACGCAGTATTTT. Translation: CSVGAGRTDTQYF.

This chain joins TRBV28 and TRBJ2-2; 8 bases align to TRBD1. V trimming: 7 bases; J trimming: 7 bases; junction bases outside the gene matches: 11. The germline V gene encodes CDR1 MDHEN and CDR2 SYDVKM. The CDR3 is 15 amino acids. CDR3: CASTDRGGRLGELFF. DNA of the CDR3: TGTGCCAGCACAGACAGGGGTGGTAGGCTCGGGGAGCTGTTTTTT. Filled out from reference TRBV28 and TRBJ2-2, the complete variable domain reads DVKVTQSSRYLVKRTGEKVFLECVQDMDHENMFWYRQDPGLGLRLIYFSYDVKMKEKGDIPEGYSVSREKKERFSLILESASTNQTSMYLCASTDRGGRLGELFFGEGSRLTVL.

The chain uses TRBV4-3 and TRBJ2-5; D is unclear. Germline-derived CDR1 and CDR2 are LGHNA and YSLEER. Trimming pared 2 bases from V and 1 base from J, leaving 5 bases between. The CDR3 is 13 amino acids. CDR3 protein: CASSQHFQETQYF. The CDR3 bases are TGCGCCAGCAGCCAACATTTCCAAGAGACCCAGTACTTC.

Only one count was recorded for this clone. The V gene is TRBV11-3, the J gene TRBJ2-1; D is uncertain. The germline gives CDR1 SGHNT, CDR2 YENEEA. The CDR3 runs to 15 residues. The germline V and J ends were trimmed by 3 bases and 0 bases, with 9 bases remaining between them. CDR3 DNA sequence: TGTGCCAGCAGCTTGAGGCAGAGCTCCTACAATGAGCAGTTCTTC. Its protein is CASSLRQSSYNEQFF.

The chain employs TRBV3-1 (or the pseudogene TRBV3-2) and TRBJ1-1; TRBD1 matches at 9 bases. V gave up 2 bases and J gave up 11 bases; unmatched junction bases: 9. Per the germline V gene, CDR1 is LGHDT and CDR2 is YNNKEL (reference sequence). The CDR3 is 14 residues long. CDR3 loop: CASSQRGQGMVAFF. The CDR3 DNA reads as TGTGCCAGCAGCCAACGAGGACAGGGGATGGTCGCTTTCTTT.

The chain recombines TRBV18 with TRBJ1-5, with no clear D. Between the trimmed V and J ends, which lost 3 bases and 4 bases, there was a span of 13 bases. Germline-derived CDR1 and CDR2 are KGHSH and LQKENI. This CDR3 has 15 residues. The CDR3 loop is CASSPSGRQNQPQHF. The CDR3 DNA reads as TGTGCCAGCTCACCCTCCGGGAGGCAAAATCAGCCCCAGCATTTT.

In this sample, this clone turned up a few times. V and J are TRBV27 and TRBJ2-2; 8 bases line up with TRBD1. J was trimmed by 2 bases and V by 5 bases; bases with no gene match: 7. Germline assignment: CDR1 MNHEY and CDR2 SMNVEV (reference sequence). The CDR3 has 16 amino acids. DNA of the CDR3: TGTGCCAGCAGTCCCTGGACAGGGCAAAACACCGGGGAGCTGTTTTTT. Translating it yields CASSPWTGQNTGELFF.

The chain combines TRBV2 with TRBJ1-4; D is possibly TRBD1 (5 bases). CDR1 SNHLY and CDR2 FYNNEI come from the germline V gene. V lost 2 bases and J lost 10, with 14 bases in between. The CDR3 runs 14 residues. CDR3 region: CASSELSLQGKLFF. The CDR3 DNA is TGTGCCAGCAGTGAACTAAGCCTCCAGGGAAAACTGTTTTTT.

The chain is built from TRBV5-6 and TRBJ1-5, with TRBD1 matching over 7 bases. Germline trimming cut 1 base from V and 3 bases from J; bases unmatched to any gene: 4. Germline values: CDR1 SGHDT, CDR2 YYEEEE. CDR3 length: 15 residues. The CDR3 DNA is TGTGCCAGCAGCTTGAACAGGGGAAACAATCAGCCCCAGCATTTT. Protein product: CASSLNRGNNQPQHF.

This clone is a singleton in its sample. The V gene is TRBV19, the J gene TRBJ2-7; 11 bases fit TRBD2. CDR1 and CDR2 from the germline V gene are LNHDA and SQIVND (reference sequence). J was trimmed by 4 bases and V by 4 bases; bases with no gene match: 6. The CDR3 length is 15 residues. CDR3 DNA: TGTGCCAGTAGTAAATTAGCGGGAGGGTCGTACGAGCAGTACTTC. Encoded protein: CASSKLAGGSYEQYF. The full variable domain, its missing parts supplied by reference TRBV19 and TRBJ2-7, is DGGITQSPKYLFRKEGQNVTLSCEQNLNHDAMYWYRQDPGQGLRLIYYSQIVNDFQKGDIAEGYSVSREKKESFPLTVTSAQKNPTAFYLCASSKLAGGSYEQYFGPGTRLTVT.

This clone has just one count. The CDR3 coding sequence is TGTGCCAGCAGTCAGGGGTTTCAGCAGTACTTC. Encoded protein: CASSQGFQQYF. The chain couples TRBV7-9 to TRBJ2-7; the D gene is possibly TRBD1 (6 bases). The V gene lost 6 bases and the J gene lost 8 bases, with 11 bases spanning the gap. The CDR3 runs 11 residues. Looked up from germline, CDR1 is SEHNR and CDR2 is FQNEAQ (reference sequence). The full variable domain, its missing parts supplied by reference TRBV7-9 and TRBJ2-7, is DTGVSQNPRHKITKRGQNVTFRCDPISEHNRLYWYRQTLGQGPEFLTYFQNEAQLEKSRLLSDRFSAERPKGSFSTLEIQRTEQGDSAMYLCASSQGFQQYFGPGTRLTVT.